The TCR beta chain under discussion was sequenced for a study of cytomegalovirus exposure and HLA in healthy donors. Study-level points and caveats: Published work reported that the classifier diagnosed cytomegalovirus status with high specificity and sensitivity. Under in vitro conditions, three CMV-associated chains were confirmed as specific for CMV antigens. Generally TCR sequences proved uncommon, though certain public TCRs appeared in numerous donors. The listing of 150 or so TCR beta chains classed them as cytomegalovirus-associated.

As concerns this clone: Its target is unknown.

V shed 5 bases, J shed 3 bases, and the junction held 5 bases outside the gene matches. The CDR3 length is 15 residues. Germline V gives CDR1 LNHDA, CDR2 SQIVND (reference sequence). The data were produced by immunoSEQ multiplex PCR, yet TCRdb's version contains in-frame clones alone and is incomplete. The sample carries some 120,000 clones, roughly 84% recorded once. The chain links TRBV19 to TRBJ2-7; 12 bases are shared with TRBD2. This receptor was identified in a woman aged 25-40 years in good health and CMV-seronegative. The sample consisted of PBMCs. The CDR3 DNA is TGTGCCAGTAGTCCTAGCGGGGGGGCGTTCTACGAGCAGTACTTC. Encoded protein: CASSPSGGAFYEQYF. Using reference TRBV19 and TRBJ2-7 for the parts outside the CDR3, the full variable domain is DGGITQSPKYLFRKEGQNVTLSCEQNLNHDAMYWYRQDPGQGLRLIYYSQIVNDFQKGDIAEGYSVSREKKESFPLTVTSAQKNPTAFYLCASSPSGGAFYEQYFGPGTRLTVT.